Presented here are 3 T cell receptor beta chains from one specimen sequenced in a study of T cell responses to AZD1222 COVID-19 vaccine. The table came from immunoSEQ multiplex PCR; TCRdb's copy has only in-frame clones and leaves some out. The sample yields some 160,000 clones, about 92% seen once. The sample in question was peripheral blood, obtained on day 0 of AZD1222 vaccination. The receptors derive from an adult in good health.

This sequence joins TRBV28 and TRBJ2-7; D ambiguous. The CDR3 runs 13 residues. V lost 1 base, J lost 2 bases, and 6 bases lay in between. The germline gives CDR1 MDHEN, CDR2 SYDVKM. CDR3 coding DNA: TGTGCCAGCAGTTTATCCACAGCCTACGAGCAGTACTTC. Its protein is CASSLSTAYEQYF.

V is TRBV7-2 and J is TRBJ1-4; a weak D match, TRBD1 (5 bases). CDR3 length: 14 amino acids. V lost 3 bases, J lost 1 base, and 6 bases lay in between. Germline V CDR1 and CDR2: SGHTA, FQGNSA. For the CDR3, the DNA is TGTGCCAGCAGCTTGGGGGGAACTAATGAAAAACTGTTTTTT. Its protein is CASSLGGTNEKLFF. The variable domain in full, with the rest retrieved from reference TRBV7-2 and TRBJ1-4, is GAGVSQSPSNKVTEKGKDVELRCDPISGHTALYWYRQSLGQGLEFLIYFQGNSAPDKSGLPSDRFSAERTGGSVSTLTIQRTQQEDSAVYLCASSLGGTNEKLFFGSGTQLSVL.

The CDR3 sequence: CASKIVPDQPQHF. The DNA of the CDR3 is TGTGCCAGCAAAATCGTCCCGGATCAGCCCCAGCATTTT. J is TRBJ1-5 and V is TRBV2; D unclear. Germline assignment: CDR1 SNHLY and CDR2 FYNNEI. With 7 bases removed from V and 5 bases from J, the gap between germline ends came to 12 bases. The CDR3 spans 13 residues.